This T cell receptor (beta chain) was sequenced during a study of HIV-infected patients and healthy controls. Points from the study as a whole: No HLA typing of donors was done in this study.

All unsorted peripheral T cells were captured because whole blood was used without fractionation. Peripheral blood, under 3 ml, was drawn for RNA extraction. Alpha and beta constant-region primers primed reverse transcription of about 0.5 ug RNA. Each of the alpha and beta chains got its own library through chain-specific third strand synthesis with indices. All rearrangements within a chain used one primer pair; cDNA molecules carried barcodes. A 5' RACE adapter with a random hexamer and the SP2 primer site was joined to cDNA. TCRdb re-called the 5' RACE reads through MiXCR, storing one row per CDR3 protein. The sample records more than 15,000 distinct CDR3 sequences, 10% to 15% being singletons. The sample holds many counts of this clonotype. What it recognizes is unknown. This CDR3 region has 14 residues. The germline CDR1 and CDR2 sequences are MNHEY and SMNVEV (reference sequence). V dropped 5 bases and J dropped 10; count of bases not matched to a gene: 7.

The source is an adult in good health. The chain combines TRBV27 with TRBJ1-4; 10 bases line up with TRBD1. Sequencing was carried out using blood. The CDR3 here is CASSSGTGAGKLFF. The CDR3 DNA follows: TGTGCCAGCAGTAGCGGGACAGGGGCGGGAAAACTGTTTTTT.